These T cell receptor beta chains were read from a single sample in a study of cytomegalovirus exposure and HLA in healthy donors. Using immunoSEQ multiplex PCR, the repertoire was profiled, and TCRdb retains in-frame clones only, with some absent. The sample totals 90,000 to 130,000 clones; its top ten clones hold roughly 3.7%. Sequenced sample: PBMCs. The source is a man aged 30-40 years in good health and CMV-seronegative. The CDR3 runs from the conserved cysteine through the conserved F or W. D genes are given only for firm matches.

J	V	D	DNA	CDR3
TRBJ2-3	TRBV7-9	NA	TGTGCCAGCAGCTTAGTCCAGGGTCAAGATACGCAGTATTTT	CASSLVQGQDTQYF
TRBJ2-1	TRBV5-8	TRBD1	TGTGCCAGCAGCTGGCGACAGGGGATAGACAATGAGCAGTTCTTC	CASSWRQGIDNEQFF
TRBJ1-1	TRBV5-1	NA	TGCGCCAGCAGCTTTTCCCGAAGTAAGCATGAGGGCGGGGGTAGGAACACTGAAGCTTTCTTT	CASSFSRSKHEGGGRNTEAFF
TRBJ1-5	TRBV5-5	NA	TGTGCCAGCAGCCCGGGAGGCGATCAGCCCCAGCATTTT	CASSPGGDQPQHF
TRBJ2-5	TRBV5-4	NA	TGTGCCAGCAGCTCACAACTAATGGGAGAGACCCAGTACTTC	CASSSQLMGETQYF
TRBJ1-1	TRBV28	NA	TGTGCCAGCAGTTTAGGAGGGGATCGGGATCTAAAAGCTTTCTTT	CASSLGGDRDLKAFF
TRBJ2-5	TRBV28	NA	TGTGCCAGCAGCCACGAGTTCCGCCAAGAGACCCAGTACTTC	CASSHEFRQETQYF
TRBJ2-7	TRBV7-2	TRBD1	TGTGCCAGCAGCCCAGATTGGGACAGAGACTACGAGCAGTACTTC	CASSPDWDRDYEQYF
TRBJ1-4	TRBV30	NA	TGTGCCTGGAGTGGAGGGGGGGGCCAGGAAAAACTGTTTTTT	CAWSGGGGQEKLFF
TRBJ2-7	TRBV19	NA	TGTGCCAGTAGTTCATTGGGGGCCGAGCAGTACTTC	CASSSLGAEQYF
TRBJ1-6	TRBV6-4	TRBD1	TGTGCCAGCAGTGTTGAGGGGGCAGGGTCACCCCTCCACTTT	CASSVEGAGSPLHF
TRBJ2-2	TRBV5-4	TRBD1	TGTGCCAGCAGTCCTAACAGGGGGCGCACCGGGGAGCTGTTTTTT	CASSPNRGRTGELFF
TRBJ1-1	TRBV15	NA	TGTGCCACCAGCAGAGGCAGGGGTTGGGGAACTGAAGCTTTCTTT	CATSRGRGWGTEAFF
TRBJ1-6	TRBV25-1	NA	TGTGCCAGCAGTGCCCCTGCAGATTCACCCCTCCACTTT	CASSAPADSPLHF
TRBJ1-1	TRBV19	NA	TGTGCCAGTAGTATAGGGGACTGGGCGAACACTGAAGCTTTCTTT	CASSIGDWANTEAFF
TRBJ2-4	TRBV5-1	NA	TGCGCCAGCAGGCGGGACAGTCTAGCCAAAAACATTCAGTACTTC	CASRRDSLAKNIQYF
TRBJ1-1	TRBV2	TRBD1	TGTGCCAGCAGTGAATCCCCAGGGGGCAAAACTGAAGCTTTCTTT	CASSESPGGKTEAFF
TRBJ1-2	TRBV13	NA	TGTGCCAGCAGCTTAATGAGTGCTAACTATGGCTACACCTTC	CASSLMSANYGYTF
TRBJ1-2	TRBV6-5	NA	TGTGCCAGCAGTTACGCGGGGTGGGGCTATGGCTACACCTTC	CASSYAGWGYGYTF
TRBJ1-1	TRBV30	NA	TGTGCCTGGAGTGACAGGAACACTGAAGCTTTCTTT	CAWSDRNTEAFF
TRBJ1-6	TRBV19	NA	TGTGCCACCGGATGGGGGGAACGCCGACCCCTCCACTTT	CATGWGERRPLHF
TRBJ2-1	TRBV7-9	TRBD2	TGTGCCAGCAGCCGCGAGCGGGGGCAAACCTACAATGAGCAGTTCTTC	CASSRERGQTYNEQFF
TRBJ1-5	TRBV6-5	NA	TGTGCCAGCAGTTACTCAGGGCCCGGGGGCAATCAGCCCCAGCATTTT	CASSYSGPGGNQPQHF
TRBJ2-2	TRBV27	NA	TGTGCCAGCAGTTTCTTATTCGGCAGGGGAGGGGAAAAAGCCGGGGAGCTGTTTTTT	CASSFLFGRGGEKAGELFF
TRBJ1-2	TRBV28	NA	TGTGTAACCCCCCAAGTGGGGGGCTATGGCTACACCTTC	CVTPQVGGYGYTF
TRBJ1-1	TRBV7-3	NA	TGTGCCAGCAGCAAAGGGGGGGTGAGCACTGAAGCTTTCTTT	CASSKGGVSTEAFF
TRBJ2-1	TRBV5-1	TRBD1	TGCGCCAGCAGCTTTTCCGAGAAGGGACAGGGGTCCTACAATGAGCAGTTCTTC	CASSFSEKGQGSYNEQFF
TRBJ2-2	TRBV18	TRBD2	TGTGCCAGCTCATCCCGGACTAGCGGGGGGGCAGGTGCCATCGCCGGGGAGCTGTTTTTT	CASSSRTSGGAGAIAGELFF
TRBJ1-1	TRBV19	NA	TGTGCCAGTAGTATCCAGGGAAACACTGAAGCTTTCTTT	CASSIQGNTEAFF
TRBJ2-7	TRBV13	TRBD1	TGTGCCAGCAGCCGACCGGGACAGGGTGTCTACGAGCAGTACTTC	CASSRPGQGVYEQYF
TRBJ2-7	TRBV27	TRBD2	TGTGCCACAAGACTAGCGGGGTCCTTCTTCATGTACTTC	CATRLAGSFFMYF
TRBJ2-1	TRBV6-5	NA	TGTGCCAGCCATCCCGGAGGGACCTTCTACAATGAGCAGTTCTTC	CASHPGGTFYNEQFF
TRBJ1-4	TRBV21-1	NA	TGTGCCAGCAGCAAGCGGGGTCTAACTAATGAAAAACTGTTTTTT	CASSKRGLTNEKLFF
TRBJ1-2	TRBV4-1	NA	TGCGCCAGCAGCAAAGACCTGGACTCCCTGGGCTACACCTTC	CASSKDLDSLGYTF
TRBJ1-4	TRBV30	NA	TGTGCCTGGACCGGAGCAACTAATGAAAAACTGTTTTTT	CAWTGATNEKLFF
TRBJ1-1	TRBV7-7	TRBD1	TGTGCCAGCAGCTTGGACAGGGGAACTGAAGCTTTCTTT	CASSLDRGTEAFF
TRBJ2-3	TRBV30	TRBD1	TGTGCCTCGACAGGGGGCGTAGTAGATACGCAGTATTTT	CASTGGVVDTQYF
TRBJ2-1	TRBV9	TRBD1	TGTGCCAGCAGCGTAGCCCTGGGACAGGGATCCTACAATGAGCAGTTCTTC	CASSVALGQGSYNEQFF
TRBJ2-4	TRBV5-6	NA	TGTGCCAGCAGCTCATCAGGGATCGGAAGGAACATTCAGTACTTC	CASSSSGIGRNIQYF
TRBJ2-7	TRBV14	TRBD1	TGTGCCGGCAGCCGGGACAGAGGACTCGAGCAGTACTTC	CAGSRDRGLEQYF
TRBJ1-4	TRBV7-2	NA	TGTGCCAGCAGCCCACAGGCAACTAATGAAAAACTGTTTTTT	CASSPQATNEKLFF
TRBJ1-1	TRBV30	TRBD1	TGTGCCTGGAGAATAACAGGGGGCTGGGCTGAAGCTTTCTTT	CAWRITGGWAEAFF
TRBJ2-3	TRBV4-3	TRBD2	TGCGCCAGCAGCTCGGGACTAGCGGGGGGGCCTGAATATACAGATACGCAGTATTTT	CASSSGLAGGPEYTDTQYF
TRBJ1-2	TRBV9	TRBD1	TGTGCCAGCAGCGCACACCCGGGACAGGGGATCCCCAATGGCTACACCTTC	CASSAHPGQGIPNGYTF
TRBJ2-1	TRBV29-1	TRBD2	TGCAGCGTTGAAGAAGACCCGCGGGGGGGCTACAATGAGCAGTTCTTC	CSVEEDPRGGYNEQFF
TRBJ2-7	TRBV28	TRBD2	TGTGCCAGCCGCCCGGGGAGGGCAGGTAGGTCCGAGCAGTACTTC	CASRPGRAGRSEQYF
TRBJ1-6	TRBV4-2	NA	TGTGCCAGCAGCCAAGAAATGGCCGGCGGGGCTTCACCCCTCCACTTT	CASSQEMAGGASPLHF
TRBJ2-7	TRBV28	TRBD2	TGTGCCAGCAGTAATAGCGGGGGGCCTTTGTACGAGCAGTACTTC	CASSNSGGPLYEQYF